The 29 T cell receptor beta chains below all came from one sample that was sequenced in a study of blood T cell repertoires in COVID-19. Sequencing was performed with immunoSEQ multiplex PCR; in TCRdb, only in-frame clones are kept and a portion is missing. This table has around 450,000 clones, roughly nine tenths appearing once. The sample consisted of PBMCs or T cells enriched from blood (not recorded which). Source of these receptors: a woman younger than 35 with acute COVID-19.

This clone came up many times. The rearrangement joins TRBV11-2 to TRBJ1-1; no definite D call. Germline loops: CDR1 SGHAT, CDR2 FQNNGV. V shed 5 bases and J shed 1 base, with 8 bases lying between them. The CDR3 extends over 13 amino acids. CDR3 nucleotides: TGTGCCAGCAGCCCCCCGTGGAACACTGAAGCTTTCTTT. Amino acids: CASSPPWNTEAFF.

This chain links TRBV9 with TRBJ1-6; D gene ambiguous. The germline gives CDR1 SGDLS, CDR2 YYNGEE. The ends were cut back, 0 bases at V and 8 bases at J, with 12 bases in the middle. This CDR3 region has 15 residues. CDR3 DNA: TGTGCCAGCAGCGTAGCGTATCTTGCGGATTCACCCCTCCACTTT. It codes for CASSVAYLADSPLHF.

This clone came up once. This chain joins TRBV7-6 and TRBJ2-1; D perhaps matches TRBD2 (5 bases). Germline CDR1 reads SGHVS; CDR2 reads FNYEAQ. The CDR3 runs to 18 residues. The ends were cut back, 2 bases at V and 5 bases at J, with 22 bases in the middle. The CDR3 here is CASSLISPAAVNNNEQFF. The CDR3 DNA is TGTGCCAGCAGCTTAATATCCCCGGCAGCGGTGAACAACAATGAGCAGTTCTTC.

The rearrangement joins TRBV7-2 to TRBJ2-7; 7 nucleotides align to TRBD2. CDR1 and CDR2 (germline): SGHTA, FQGNSA. J was trimmed by 3 bases and V by 1 base; bases with no gene match: 6. The CDR3 covers 15 residues. The DNA of the CDR3 is TGTGCCAGCAGCTTAGGAGCGGGGCCTAACTACGAGCAGTACTTC. Its protein is CASSLGAGPNYEQYF.

The genes are TRBV27 and TRBJ2-7; unclear D gene. This CDR3 is 13 amino acids long. Looked up from germline, CDR1 is MNHEY and CDR2 is SMNVEV (reference sequence). V was pared by 8 bases and J by 0 bases, with 11 bases between. CDR3 loop: CASRPQHSYEQYF. The CDR3, as DNA: TGTGCCAGCCGCCCACAGCACTCCTACGAGCAGTACTTC.

This clone has at least ten counts. The gene calls are TRBV5-6 and TRBJ1-1, with D unclear. Between the trimmed V and J ends, which lost 3 bases and 1 base, there was a span of 16 bases. The CDR3 is 16 residues long. Germline assignment: CDR1 SGHDT and CDR2 YYEEEE. CDR3 sequence (DNA): TGTGCCAGCAGCTACACACCGACACAGAAGAACACTGAAGCTTTCTTT. It codes for CASSYTPTQKNTEAFF.

This clone occurred a few times. J is TRBJ1-1 and V is TRBV19; no firm D call. Germline CDR1 LNHDA, CDR2 SQIVND (reference sequence). The CDR3 sequence is 14 residues long. V lost 8 bases and J 0 bases, leaving 13 bases between the germline ends. Written as DNA, the CDR3 is TGTGCCAGTGGAATACAGACCATGAACACTGAAGCTTTCTTT. Protein: CASGIQTMNTEAFF. Full variable domain (missing parts from reference TRBV19 and TRBJ1-1): DGGITQSPKYLFRKEGQNVTLSCEQNLNHDAMYWYRQDPGQGLRLIYYSQIVNDFQKGDIAEGYSVSREKKESFPLTVTSAQKNPTAFYLCASGIQTMNTEAFFGQGTRLTVV.

In this sample, this clone turned up a few times. The chain carries TRBV27 and TRBJ2-7, with TRBD1 matching 10 bases. J was trimmed by 0 bases and V by 6 bases; bases with no gene match: 5. The CDR3 is 15 amino acids. Germline assignment: CDR1 MNHEY and CDR2 SMNVEV (reference sequence). The CDR3 protein is CASRTGGLSSYEQYF. The CDR3 DNA is TGTGCCAGCAGGACAGGGGGCTTAAGCTCCTACGAGCAGTACTTC.

The V call is TRBV9, the J call TRBJ2-2; no firm D call. The CDR3 is 16 residues long. Looked up from germline, CDR1 is SGDLS and CDR2 is YYNGEE. The V end was cut by 1 base, the J end by 0 bases, with 10 bases between. Written as DNA, the CDR3 is TGTGCCAGCAGCGTAATGGCGGCTTCGAACACCGGGGAGCTGTTTTTT. Translated, it gives CASSVMAASNTGELFF.

The chain carries TRBV7-2 and TRBJ2-2, with TRBD1 matching over 8 bases. The CDR3 contains 15 residues. Trimming removed 5 bases from V and 4 bases from J; junction bases left unmatched: 6. Germline lookup yields CDR1 SGHTA and CDR2 FQGNSA. Here the CDR3 reads CASSLRQGTTGELFF. Here the CDR3 DNA reads TGTGCCAGCAGCCTAAGACAGGGGACCACCGGGGAGCTGTTTTTT.

CDR3 protein: CASSLLIAKEQFF. The CDR3 DNA reads TGTGCCAGCTCACTACTAATAGCCAAGGAGCAGTTCTTC. The rearrangement uses TRBV18 and TRBJ2-1; unclear D gene. V lost 4 bases, J lost 10 bases, and 14 bases lay in between. Germline assignment: CDR1 KGHSH and CDR2 LQKENI. The CDR3 runs 13 residues.

This chain connects TRBV19 to TRBJ2-5; 8 bases are shared with TRBD1. CDR3 length: 18 residues. J was trimmed by 0 bases and V by 5 bases; bases with no gene match: 14. CDR1 is LNHDA, CDR2 SQIVND, per germline (reference sequence). The CDR3 bases are TGTGCCAGTAGTCATTCCGAGGAGGACAGGGCTTACCAAGAGACCCAGTACTTC. Its translation: CASSHSEEDRAYQETQYF.

Details on this clone: Other DNA sequences in the same sample also yield this CDR3. The chain uses TRBV11-2 and TRBJ2-2; TRBD2 might be the D (6 bases). The CDR3 loop spans 14 amino acids. Germline V gives CDR1 SGHAT, CDR2 FQNNGV. Trimming shortened V by 3 bases and J by 1 base, and 6 bases separated the two germline ends. The CDR3 loop reads CASSLGGNTGELFF. The CDR3 DNA follows: TGTGCCAGCAGCTTGGGGGGGAACACCGGGGAGCTGTTTTTT.

This clone was picked up a small number of times. This chain links TRBV18 with TRBJ2-7, with TRBD2 identical over 8 bases. The CDR3 totals 15 residues. The junction had 7 bases not matched to a gene; V was cut back by 3 bases and J by 3 bases. The germline V gene encodes CDR1 KGHSH and CDR2 LQKENI. Written as DNA, the CDR3 is TGTGCCAGCTCACCCGGGACTAGGGGAAACTACGAGCAGTACTTC. It yields the protein CASSPGTRGNYEQYF.

The rearrangement links TRBV18 to TRBJ2-7; no firm D call. This CDR3 spans 12 amino acids. Germline V gene data show CDR1 as KGHSH and CDR2 as LQKENI. Trimming shortened V by 3 bases and J by 4 bases, and 7 bases separated the two germline ends. Here the CDR3 DNA reads TGTGCCAGCTCACCCGGTCCATACGAGCAGTACTTC. Translated, it gives CASSPGPYEQYF.

The rearrangement links TRBV27 to TRBJ1-1, with 9 bases fitting TRBD1. Looked up from germline, CDR1 is MNHEY and CDR2 is SMNVEV (reference sequence). J gave up 6 bases and V 3 bases, and 5 bases lay outside the gene matches. The length of the CDR3 is 14 residues. The CDR3 nucleotides are TGTGCCAGCAGTTTCCGGGACAGGGTGGCTGAAGCTTTCTTT. Translated: CASSFRDRVAEAFF.

The chain employs TRBV6-6 and TRBJ1-4, with 7 bases fitting TRBD1. Germline CDR1 and CDR2: MNHNY and SVGAGI (reference sequence). V was clipped by 6 bases and J by 8 bases; unmatched bases: 9. The CDR3 consists of 14 residues. The CDR3 DNA is TGTGCCAGCAGGGCAGGACAGGCGGGCGAAAAACTGTTTTTT. The encoded protein is CASRAGQAGEKLFF.

The chain joins TRBV5-1 to TRBJ1-2; no firm D call. Per germline, CDR1 SGHRS and CDR2 YFSETQ. V lost 0 bases, J lost 10 bases, and 19 bases lay in between. The CDR3 has 15 amino acids. The CDR3 spells CASSLGYEGLADYTF. CDR3 bases: TGCGCCAGCAGCTTGGGGTACGAAGGTTTGGCGGACTACACCTTC. Full variable domain (outside the CDR3, taken from reference TRBV5-1 and TRBJ1-2): KAGVTQTPRYLIKTRGQQVTLSCSPISGHRSVSWYQQTPGQGLQFLFEYFSETQRNKGNFPGRFSGRQFSNSRSEMNVSTLELGDSALYLCASSLGYEGLADYTFGSGTRLTVV.

The rearrangement links TRBV28 to TRBJ2-7, with 7 bases matching TRBD1. The V and J ends lost 6 bases and 4 bases, in that order; junction bases with no gene match: 9. Germline loops: CDR1 MDHEN, CDR2 SYDVKM. This CDR3 contains 14 residues. The CDR3 sequence is CASSEPGQIYEQYF. The CDR3 DNA reads as TGTGCCAGCAGCGAACCGGGACAGATTTACGAGCAGTACTTC.

V gene TRBV4-3 combines with J gene TRBJ1-6, with unresolved D. Deletions cut 0 bases from V and 7 bases from J, with 13 bases between. The CDR3 is made up of 16 amino acids. Germline lookup yields CDR1 LGHNA and CDR2 YSLEER. CDR3 loop: CASSQEVVPGNSPLHF. The CDR3 DNA follows: TGCGCCAGCAGCCAAGAAGTGGTGCCGGGGAATTCACCCCTCCACTTT.

J is TRBJ2-7 and V is TRBV29-1; D is possibly TRBD2 (6 bases). This CDR3 has 13 residues. V was clipped by 6 bases and J by 1 base, with 13 bases between them. CDR1 is SQVTM, CDR2 ANQGSEA, per germline. In DNA form, the CDR3 reads TGCAGCGTCGCCGGGGGAGGATCCTACGAGCAGTACTTC. Residues: CSVAGGGSYEQYF.

CDR3 residues: CASSQNTNTEAFF. CDR3 nucleotide sequence: TGCGCCAGCAGCCAAAACACGAACACTGAAGCTTTCTTT. The chain joins TRBV4-1 to TRBJ1-1; D remains unclear. Trimming cost V 2 bases and J 1 base, with 5 bases left between them. Germline V CDR1 and CDR2: MGHRA, YSYEKL. This CDR3 has 13 amino acids.

The count of this clone is one. This chain joins TRBV7-6 and TRBJ1-3, with TRBD1 matching over 7 bases. V lost 5 bases, J lost 0 bases, and 4 bases stayed unmatched. From germline, CDR1 is SGHVS and CDR2 FNYEAQ. The CDR3 is made up of 15 amino acids. DNA for the CDR3: TGTGCCAGCAGCCCGACAGGGTACTCTGGAAACACCATATATTTT. Translation: CASSPTGYSGNTIYF.

The chain carries TRBV28 and TRBJ1-3, with TRBD1 as a possible D gene (5 bases). The ends were cut back, 4 bases at V and 4 bases at J, with 8 bases in the middle. CDR1 MDHEN and CDR2 SYDVKM come from the germline V gene. The CDR3 spans 13 residues. This CDR3 is CASSSGLGNTIYF. CDR3 sequence (DNA): TGTGCCAGCAGTTCAGGGTTAGGAAACACCATATATTTT. Supplemented by reference TRBV28 and TRBJ1-3, the full variable domain reads DVKVTQSSRYLVKRTGEKVFLECVQDMDHENMFWYRQDPGLGLRLIYFSYDVKMKEKGDIPEGYSVSREKKERFSLILESASTNQTSMYLCASSSGLGNTIYFGEGSWLTVV.

The CDR3: CASSLGQIGKAFF. For the CDR3, the DNA is TGTGCCAGCAGTTTAGGTCAAATCGGGAAAGCTTTCTTT. The rearrangement links TRBV28 to TRBJ1-1, with D unclear. V was cut by 2 bases and J by 9 bases, with 13 bases left in between. The CDR3 covers 13 residues. Per germline, CDR1 MDHEN and CDR2 SYDVKM.

The chain couples TRBV27 to TRBJ2-7, with 7 nucleotides matching TRBD2. This CDR3 has 15 amino acids. The ends lost 5 bases at V and 4 bases at J; junction bases unmatched: 11. CDR1 MNHEY and CDR2 SMNVEV come from the germline V gene (reference sequence). The CDR3 sequence is CASSAASGSLYEQYF. The CDR3 DNA is TGTGCCAGCAGTGCGGCTAGCGGAAGCCTTTACGAGCAGTACTTC.

This CDR3 is CASRRDLSSYEQYF. The CDR3 DNA reads TGCGCCAGCAGACGGGATCTTAGCTCCTACGAGCAGTACTTC. V is TRBV5-1 and J is TRBJ2-7; D is possibly TRBD2 (5 bases). CDR3 length equals 14 residues. Per the germline V gene, CDR1 is SGHRS and CDR2 is YFSETQ. Deletions cut 5 bases from V and 0 bases from J, with 12 bases between. The full variable domain, with the rest looked up from reference TRBV5-1 and TRBJ2-7, is KAGVTQTPRYLIKTRGQQVTLSCSPISGHRSVSWYQQTPGQGLQFLFEYFSETQRNKGNFPGRFSGRQFSNSRSEMNVSTLELGDSALYLCASRRDLSSYEQYFGPGTRLTVT.

V gene TRBV18 combines with J gene TRBJ1-4; D might be TRBD1 (6 bases). The CDR3 is 16 residues long. V was cut by 3 bases and J by 0 bases, with 11 bases left in between. CDR1 and CDR2 from the germline V gene are KGHSH and LQKENI. DNA for the CDR3: TGTGCCAGCTCACCCTCTCACAGGGCAACTAATGAAAAACTGTTTTTT. This gives the protein CASSPSHRATNEKLFF.

The chain recombines TRBV9 with TRBJ1-1; the match to TRBD1 covers 7 bases. There are 16 residues in the CDR3. V shed 3 bases and J 0 bases; nucleotides not matched to a gene: 8. Germline V CDR1 and CDR2: SGDLS, YYNGEE. CDR3 residues: CASSAQTDRMNTEAFF. In DNA form, the CDR3 reads TGTGCCAGCAGCGCGCAAACGGACAGGATGAACACTGAAGCTTTCTTT.